This TCR beta chain emerged from a study of T cells after posttransplantation cyclophosphamide. Study observations and caveats: Tissue-infiltrating T cells from skin or gut overlapped little with blood T cells. Donor CD8+ memory clones often dominated recipient blood repertoires at later times. Recipient CMV seropositivity and CMV reactivation strongly tracked TRB clonality.

This clone was seen more than once but under ten times. Its antigen remains unidentified. Only in-frame clones appear in the TCRdb table, and some are missing; sequencing was by immunoSEQ multiplex PCR. In the table there are thousands of clones, roughly four fifths of which are singletons. Treatment was busulfan-fludarabine conditioning, a marrow graft, and cyclophosphamide on days +3 and +4. The CDR3 length is 19 residues. Germline CDR1 is PRHDT and CDR2 is FYEKMQ (reference sequence). Trimming at V came to 5 bases and at J to 0 bases, leaving 9 bases not matched to a gene. The receptor comes from a female patient aged 40 to 55 who received an allogeneic stem cell transplant from a related donor, was CMV-positive, and had no GVHD. The T cells may come from the graft donor. The chain combines TRBV13 with TRBJ2-6; 11 bases map to TRBD2. Material: CD4+ T cells sorted from blood, obtained approximately 1,200 days after allogeneic stem cell transplant with posttransplant cyclophosphamide. CDR3 nucleotide sequence: TGTGCCAGCAGCCGACTTCTAGCGGGGGGCTCCTCTGGGGCCAACGTCCTGACTTTC. Protein: CASSRLLAGGSSGANVLTF.